This is a list of T cell receptor beta chains from one sample in a study of cytotoxic CD8 clonotypes in ibrutinib-treated CLL. Libraries were prepared by immunoSEQ multiplex PCR; TCRdb keeps only in-frame clonotypes and omits some of them. The table records 130,000 or so clones, around 77% of them present only once. The source material was PBMCs, sampled after 12 months of ibrutinib treatment. These TCRs come from a human donor with chronic lymphocytic leukemia. CDR3s include the opening cysteine and the closing phenylalanine or tryptophan. The D gene is left open where the match is weak. For some rows the clone size is stated as once, few or many, or as a class when expanded; others skip it.

size	D	V	J	CDR3	DNA
-	-	TRBV7-3	TRBJ2-3	CASSSKGGYSGASDTQYF	TGTGCCAGCAGCTCTAAAGGGGGTTACTCCGGGGCATCAGATACGCAGTATTTT
-	TRBD2	TRBV12-5	TRBJ2-5	CASRRGGQETQYF	TGTGCTAGTCGCCGGGGGGGGCAAGAGACCCAGTACTTC
-	TRBD1	TRBV19	TRBJ1-5	CATSQGAHNQPQHF	TGTGCCACCTCACAGGGGGCACACAATCAGCCCCAGCATTTT
-	-	TRBV19	TRBJ1-1	CASSLGDTGTEAFF	TGTGCCAGTAGTTTGGGAGATACCGGGACTGAAGCTTTCTTT
-	TRBD1	TRBV6-6	TRBJ1-2	CASSYSIYDRVNGYTF	TGTGCCAGCAGTTACTCGATTTATGACAGGGTTAATGGCTACACCTTC
once	TRBD1	TRBV27	TRBJ1-4	CASSPTGTGARGNEKLFF	TGTGCCAGCAGTCCGACCGGGACAGGGGCGAGGGGGAATGAAAAACTGTTTTTT
-	-	TRBV10-2	TRBJ2-5	CASSTGLGPETQYF	TGCGCCAGCAGTACAGGGTTGGGCCCGGAGACCCAGTACTTC
-	-	TRBV28	TRBJ1-2	CASRVTYQGQIANYGYTF	TGTGCCAGTAGGGTGACATATCAGGGGCAGATAGCTAACTATGGCTACACCTTC
-	-	TRBV19	TRBJ2-7	CASSIGPYEQYF	TGTGCCAGTAGTATTGGGCCCTACGAGCAGTACTTC
-	-	TRBV6-5	TRBJ1-1	CASIPPGGRGAFF	TGTGCCAGCATTCCCCCGGGGGGGCGAGGAGCTTTCTTT
-	TRBD1	TRBV7-2	TRBJ1-4	CASSLLAGGVTNEKLFF	TGTGCCAGCAGCTTATTGGCAGGGGGCGTCACTAATGAAAAACTGTTTTTT
-	TRBD1	TRBV6-1	TRBJ1-6	CASSEWGTAPGSPLHF	TGTGCCAGCAGTGAATGGGGGACAGCTCCGGGTTCACCCCTCCACTTT
-	TRBD2	TRBV6-5	TRBJ2-1	CASSYITGGAWNEQFF	TGTGCCAGCAGTTACATTACGGGGGGGGCCTGGAATGAGCAGTTCTTC
-	-	TRBV28	TRBJ2-7	CASASPGGAAYEQYF	TGTGCCAGCGCCTCCCCCGGGGGCGCGGCCTACGAGCAGTACTTC
-	-	TRBV18	TRBJ2-5	CASSLLSPGLQETQYF	TGTGCCAGCTCACTCCTCAGCCCGGGACTCCAAGAGACCCAGTACTTC
-	TRBD2	TRBV11-2	TRBJ2-3	CASTFIGGATDTQYF	TGTGCCAGCACTTTCATCGGGGGGGCCACAGATACGCAGTATTTT
once	TRBD1	TRBV19	TRBJ2-7	CASSILFSGTGRWEQYF	TGTGCCAGTAGTATACTCTTCTCCGGGACAGGGCGGTGGGAGCAGTACTTC
-	TRBD2	TRBV2	TRBJ2-1	CASRATSGGSSYNEQFF	TGTGCCAGCAGGGCGACTAGCGGGGGAAGCTCCTACAATGAGCAGTTCTTC
-	-	TRBV25-1	TRBJ1-6	CATAPGIYNSPLHF	TGTGCCACAGCACCCGGGATCTATAATTCACCCCTCCACTTT
few	-	TRBV6-5	TRBJ1-2	CASKQGWGLDYGYTF	TGTGCCAGCAAACAGGGATGGGGGCTTGACTATGGCTACACCTTC
-	-	TRBV7-9	TRBJ1-1	CASSLRGWAWRNNTEAFF	TGTGCCAGCAGCTTACGAGGGTGGGCCTGGAGAAATAACACTGAAGCTTTCTTT
few	-	TRBV7-3	TRBJ1-1	CASSLVGTTEAFF	TGTGCCAGCAGCTTAGTTGGGACCACTGAAGCTTTCTTT
-	TRBD1	TRBV7-9	TRBJ1-1	CASSPTGRNTEAFF	TGTGCCAGCAGCCCGACAGGGCGGAACACTGAAGCTTTCTTT
few	-	TRBV11-3	TRBJ2-1	CASSLEQINEQFF	TGTGCCAGCAGCTTAGAACAGATCAATGAGCAGTTCTTC
-	-	TRBV6-4	TRBJ1-2	CASSDSGTSNYGYTF	TGTGCCAGCAGTGACTCCGGCACATCCAACTATGGCTACACCTTC
-	TRBD2	TRBV6-6	TRBJ2-7	CASSYQREYEQYF	TGTGCCAGCAGTTATCAGCGGGAGTACGAGCAGTACTTC
few	-	TRBV6-4	TRBJ1-2	CSRGSARGYTF	TGTAGTAGAGGTTCGGCACGCGGCTACACCTTC
-	-	TRBV7-2	TRBJ2-5	CASSLGVIETQYF	TGTGCCAGCAGCTTAGGTGTAATAGAGACCCAGTACTTC
-	-	TRBV4-1	TRBJ2-2	CASSDGGPYTGELFF	TGCGCCAGCAGCGACGGGGGGCCTTACACCGGGGAGCTGTTTTTT
-	TRBD2	TRBV7-9	TRBJ2-5	CASSLTSGRAGVETQYF	TGTGCCAGCAGCTTGACTAGCGGGAGGGCCGGGGTGGAGACCCAGTACTTC
-	-	TRBV9	TRBJ2-3	CASSGKGGVTDTQYF	TGTGCCAGCAGCGGGAAAGGCGGGGTAACAGATACGCAGTATTTT
-	-	TRBV10-3	TRBJ2-6	CAIAVGFSGANVLTF	TGTGCCATCGCGGTCGGATTCTCTGGGGCCAACGTCCTGACTTTC
-	-	TRBV19	TRBJ2-3	CASSRTALRSDTQYF	TGTGCCAGTAGCCGGACTGCTCTAAGGTCAGATACGCAGTATTTT
-	TRBD1	TRBV23-1	TRBJ1-5	CASSQSSRQGAQPQHF	TGCGCCAGCAGTCAATCCAGTCGTCAGGGGGCCCAGCCCCAGCATTTT
once	-	TRBV28	TRBJ1-5	CASSFGSDSGNQPQHF	TGTGCCAGCAGTTTCGGTTCCGACAGCGGCAATCAGCCCCAGCATTTT
-	-	TRBV20-1	TRBJ2-7	CSAKGAYEQYF	TGCAGTGCTAAGGGGGCCTACGAGCAGTACTTC
-	-	TRBV5-1	TRBJ2-2	CASRQDVAGELFF	TGCGCCAGCAGGCAAGACGTGGCCGGGGAGCTGTTTTTT
-	-	TRBV10-3	TRBJ1-1	CAISPGPSNTEAFF	TGTGCCATCAGCCCGGGACCCTCGAACACTGAAGCTTTCTTT
once	-	TRBV5-1	TRBJ2-7	CASSLVPGPYEQYF	TGCGCCAGCAGCTTGGTACCAGGCCCCTACGAGCAGTACTTC
-	-	TRBV5-1	TRBJ2-3	CASSYVVGGNTQYF	TGCGCCAGCAGCTACGTGGTGGGGGGAAATACGCAGTATTTT
-	TRBD2	TRBV4-1	TRBJ2-7	CASSQSSGGTYEQYF	TGCGCCAGCAGCCAGTCTAGCGGGGGGACCTACGAGCAGTACTTC
few	-	TRBV7-2	TRBJ2-3	CASSLVGLGTDTQYF	TGTGCCAGCAGCTTAGTAGGGCTAGGTACAGATACGCAGTATTTT